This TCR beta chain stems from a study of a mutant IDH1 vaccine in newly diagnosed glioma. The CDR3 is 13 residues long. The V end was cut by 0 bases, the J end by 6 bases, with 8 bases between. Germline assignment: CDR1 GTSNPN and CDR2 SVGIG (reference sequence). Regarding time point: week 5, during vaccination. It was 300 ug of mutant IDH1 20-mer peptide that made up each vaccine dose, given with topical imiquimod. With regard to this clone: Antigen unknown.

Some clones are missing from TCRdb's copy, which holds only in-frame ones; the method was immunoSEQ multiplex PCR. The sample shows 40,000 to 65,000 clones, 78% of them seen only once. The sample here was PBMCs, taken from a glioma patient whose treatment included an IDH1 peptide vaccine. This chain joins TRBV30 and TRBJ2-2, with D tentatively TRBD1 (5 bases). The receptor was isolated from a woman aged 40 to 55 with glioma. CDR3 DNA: TGTGCCTGGAGTGTACAAGGGGCCGGGGAGCTGTTTTTT. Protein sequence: CAWSVQGAGELFF. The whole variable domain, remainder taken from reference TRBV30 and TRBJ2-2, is SQTIHQWPATLVQPVGSPLSLECTVEGTSNPNLYWYRQAAGRGLQLLFYSVGIGQISSEVPQNLSASRPQDRQFILSSKKLLLSDSGFYLCAWSVQGAGELFFGEGSRLTVL.